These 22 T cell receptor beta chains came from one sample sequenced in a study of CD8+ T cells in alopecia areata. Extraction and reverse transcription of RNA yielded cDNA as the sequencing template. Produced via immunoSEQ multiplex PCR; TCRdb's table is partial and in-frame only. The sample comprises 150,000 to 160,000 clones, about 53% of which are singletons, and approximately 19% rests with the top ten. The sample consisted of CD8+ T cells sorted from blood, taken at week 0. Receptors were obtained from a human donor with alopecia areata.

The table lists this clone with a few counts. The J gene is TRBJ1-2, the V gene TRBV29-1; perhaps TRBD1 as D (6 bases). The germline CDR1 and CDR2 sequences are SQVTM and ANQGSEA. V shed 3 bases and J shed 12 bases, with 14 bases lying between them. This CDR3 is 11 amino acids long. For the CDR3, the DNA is TGCAGCGTTGAGGCAGGGGTGGTTAACACCTTC. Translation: CSVEAGVVNTF.

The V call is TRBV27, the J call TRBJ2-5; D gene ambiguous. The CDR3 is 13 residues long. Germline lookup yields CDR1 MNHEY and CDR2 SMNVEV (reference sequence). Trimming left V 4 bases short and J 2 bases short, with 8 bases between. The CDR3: CASSSLDQETQYF. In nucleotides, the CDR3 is TGTGCCAGCAGTTCCCTTGATCAAGAGACCCAGTACTTC.

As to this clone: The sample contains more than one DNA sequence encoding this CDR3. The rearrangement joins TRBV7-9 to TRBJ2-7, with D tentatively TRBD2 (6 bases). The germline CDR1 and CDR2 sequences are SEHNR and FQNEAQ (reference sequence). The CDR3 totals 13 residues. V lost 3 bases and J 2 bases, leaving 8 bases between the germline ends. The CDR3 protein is CASSFGGTYEQYF. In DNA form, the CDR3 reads TGTGCCAGCAGCTTCGGAGGGACCTACGAGCAGTACTTC.

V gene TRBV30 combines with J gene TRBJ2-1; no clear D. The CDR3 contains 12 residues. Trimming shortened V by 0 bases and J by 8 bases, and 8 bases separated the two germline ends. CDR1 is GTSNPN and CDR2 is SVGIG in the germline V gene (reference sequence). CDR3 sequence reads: CAWSVQRHEQFF. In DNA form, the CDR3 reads TGTGCCTGGAGTGTACAGCGACATGAGCAGTTCTTC.

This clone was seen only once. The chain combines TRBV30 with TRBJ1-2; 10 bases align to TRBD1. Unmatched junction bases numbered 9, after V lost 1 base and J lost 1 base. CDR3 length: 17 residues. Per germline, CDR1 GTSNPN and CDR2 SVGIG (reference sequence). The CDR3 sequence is CAWSGWDRGPDNYGYTF. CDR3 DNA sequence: TGTGCCTGGAGTGGTTGGGACAGGGGCCCCGATAACTATGGCTACACCTTC.

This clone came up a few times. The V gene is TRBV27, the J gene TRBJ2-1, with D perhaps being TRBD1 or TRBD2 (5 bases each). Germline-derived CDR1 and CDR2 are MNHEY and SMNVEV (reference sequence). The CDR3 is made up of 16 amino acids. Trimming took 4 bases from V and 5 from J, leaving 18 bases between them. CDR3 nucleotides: TGTGCCAGCAGTTCCTATGGCCGGGACGCAAACAATGAGCAGTTCTTC. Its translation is CASSSYGRDANNEQFF.

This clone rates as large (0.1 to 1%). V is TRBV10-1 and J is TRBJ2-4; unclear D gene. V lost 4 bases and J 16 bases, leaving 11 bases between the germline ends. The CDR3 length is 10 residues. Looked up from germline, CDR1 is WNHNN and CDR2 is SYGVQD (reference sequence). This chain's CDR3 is CASSGRPDYF. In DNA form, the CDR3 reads TGCGCCAGCAGTGGAAGGCCCGACTACTTC.

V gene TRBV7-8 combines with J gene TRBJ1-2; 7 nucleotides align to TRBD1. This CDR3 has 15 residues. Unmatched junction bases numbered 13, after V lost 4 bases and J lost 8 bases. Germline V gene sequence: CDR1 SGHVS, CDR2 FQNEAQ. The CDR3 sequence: CASSYRLQGHYGYTF. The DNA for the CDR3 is TGTGCCAGCAGCTATAGACTACAGGGGCATTACGGCTACACCTTC.

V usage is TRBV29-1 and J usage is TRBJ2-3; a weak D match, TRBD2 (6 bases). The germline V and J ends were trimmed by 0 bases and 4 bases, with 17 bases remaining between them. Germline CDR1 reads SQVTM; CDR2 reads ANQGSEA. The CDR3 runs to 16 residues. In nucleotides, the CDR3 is TGCAGCGTTGAAGACCGCCTAGCGTTAGTCGCAGATACGCAGTATTTT. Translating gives CSVEDRLALVADTQYF.

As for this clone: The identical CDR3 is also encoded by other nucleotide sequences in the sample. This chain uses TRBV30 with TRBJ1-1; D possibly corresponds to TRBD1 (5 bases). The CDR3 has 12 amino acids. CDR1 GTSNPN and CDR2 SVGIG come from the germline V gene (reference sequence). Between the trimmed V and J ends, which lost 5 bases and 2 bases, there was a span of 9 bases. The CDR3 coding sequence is TGTGCCTGGGGGACGGTCAACACTGAAGCTTTCTTT. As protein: CAWGTVNTEAFF.

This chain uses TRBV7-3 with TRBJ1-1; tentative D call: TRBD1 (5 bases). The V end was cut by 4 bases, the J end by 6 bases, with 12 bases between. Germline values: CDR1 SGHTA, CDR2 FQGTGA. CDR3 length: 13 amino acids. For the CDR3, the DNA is TGTGCCAGCAGCTGGCAGAGACAGCCTGAAGCTTTCTTT. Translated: CASSWQRQPEAFF.

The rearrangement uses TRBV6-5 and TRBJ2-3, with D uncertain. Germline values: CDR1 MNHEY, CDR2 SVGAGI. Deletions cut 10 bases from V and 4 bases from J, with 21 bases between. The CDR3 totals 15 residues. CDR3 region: CATREALHRADTQYF. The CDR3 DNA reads TGTGCCACCAGAGAGGCCCTCCATAGGGCAGATACGCAGTATTTT.

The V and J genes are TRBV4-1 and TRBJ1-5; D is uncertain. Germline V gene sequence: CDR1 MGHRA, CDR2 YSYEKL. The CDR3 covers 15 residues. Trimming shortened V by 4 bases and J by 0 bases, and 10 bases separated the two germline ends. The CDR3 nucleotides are TGCGCCAGCAGCCTCCAGACCCGTAGCAATCAGCCCCAGCATTTT. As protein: CASSLQTRSNQPQHF.

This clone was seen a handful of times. CDR3 protein: CSVEEGLQYF. Here the CDR3 DNA reads TGCAGCGTTGAAGAGGGACTCCAGTACTTC. V gene TRBV29-1 combines with J gene TRBJ2-4, with a weak D call TRBD2 (6 bases). This CDR3 comprises 10 residues. Germline CDR1 SQVTM, CDR2 ANQGSEA. Trimming left V 0 bases short and J 13 bases short, with 7 bases between. Full variable domain (missing parts from reference TRBV29-1 and TRBJ2-4): SAVISQKPSRDICQRGTSLTIQCQVDSQVTMMFWYRQQPGQSLTLIATANQGSEATYESGFVIDKFPISRPNLTFSTLTVSNMSPEDSSIYLCSVEEGLQYFGAGTRLSVL.

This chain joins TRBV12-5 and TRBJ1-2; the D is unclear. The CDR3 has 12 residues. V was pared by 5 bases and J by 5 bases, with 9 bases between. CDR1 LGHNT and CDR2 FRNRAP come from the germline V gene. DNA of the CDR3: TGTGCTAGTGGTAATTGGGATTATGGCTACACCTTC. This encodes CASGNWDYGYTF.

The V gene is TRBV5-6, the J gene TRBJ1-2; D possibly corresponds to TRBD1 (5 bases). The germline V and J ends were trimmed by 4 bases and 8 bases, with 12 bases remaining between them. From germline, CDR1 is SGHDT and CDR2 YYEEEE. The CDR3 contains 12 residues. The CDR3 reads CASSGTLGGYTF. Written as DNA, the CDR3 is TGTGCCAGCAGCGGGACCTTAGGGGGCTACACCTTC.

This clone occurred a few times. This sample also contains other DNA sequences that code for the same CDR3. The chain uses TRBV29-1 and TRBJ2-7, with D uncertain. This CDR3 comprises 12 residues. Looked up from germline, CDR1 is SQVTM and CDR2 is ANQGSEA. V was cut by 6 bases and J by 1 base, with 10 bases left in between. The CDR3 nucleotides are TGCAGCGTCACAGATTCTTCCTACGAGCAGTACTTC. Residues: CSVTDSSYEQYF.

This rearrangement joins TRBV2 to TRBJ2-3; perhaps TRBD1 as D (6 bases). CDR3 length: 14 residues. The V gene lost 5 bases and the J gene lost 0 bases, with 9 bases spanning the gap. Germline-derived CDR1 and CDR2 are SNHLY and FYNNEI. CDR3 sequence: CASSQGSSTDTQYF. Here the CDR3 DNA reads TGTGCCAGCAGTCAGGGGAGCAGCACAGATACGCAGTATTTT.

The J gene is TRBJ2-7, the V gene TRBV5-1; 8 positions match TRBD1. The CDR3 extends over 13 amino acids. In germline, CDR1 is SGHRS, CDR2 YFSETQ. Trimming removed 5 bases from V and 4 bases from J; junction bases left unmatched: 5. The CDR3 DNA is TGCGCCAGCAGATCGGGACAGGAGTACGAGCAGTACTTC. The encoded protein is CASRSGQEYEQYF.

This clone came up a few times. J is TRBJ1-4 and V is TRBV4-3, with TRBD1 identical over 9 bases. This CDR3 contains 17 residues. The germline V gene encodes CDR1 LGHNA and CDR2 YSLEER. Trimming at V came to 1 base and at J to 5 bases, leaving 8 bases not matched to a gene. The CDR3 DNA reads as TGCGCCAGCAGCCAAGCCCCCCGAGGGACAGGGAATGAAAAACTGTTTTTT. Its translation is CASSQAPRGTGNEKLFF.

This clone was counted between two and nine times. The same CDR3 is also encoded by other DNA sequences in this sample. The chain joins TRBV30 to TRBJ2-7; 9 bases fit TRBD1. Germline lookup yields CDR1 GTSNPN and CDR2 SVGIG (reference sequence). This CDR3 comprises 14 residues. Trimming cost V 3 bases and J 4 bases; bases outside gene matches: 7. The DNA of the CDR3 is TGTGCCTGGAGCGTGGGACAGGGCACTTACGAGCAGTACTTC. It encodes CAWSVGQGTYEQYF.

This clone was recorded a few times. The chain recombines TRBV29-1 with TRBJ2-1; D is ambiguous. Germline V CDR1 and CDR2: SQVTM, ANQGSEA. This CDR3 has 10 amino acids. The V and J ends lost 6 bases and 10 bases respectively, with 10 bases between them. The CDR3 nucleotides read TGCAGCGTAGAGAAGGGCGAGCAGTTCTTC. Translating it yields CSVEKGEQFF.